The 14 T cell receptor beta chains given below trace back to one sample, sequenced in a study of cytomegalovirus exposure and HLA in healthy donors. The PCR used 60 Vbeta and 13 Jbeta primers. Some clones are missing from TCRdb's copy, which holds only in-frame ones; the method was immunoSEQ multiplex PCR. The top ten hold about 3% of the sample, which has approximately 130,000 clones, 60% to 85% seen once. The sequencing input was PBMCs. All receptors derive from a man younger than 45 in good health and CMV-seronegative.

V gene TRBV7-2 combines with J gene TRBJ2-7, with D unclear. The CDR3 is made up of 13 amino acids. CDR1 is SGHTA, CDR2 FQGNSA, per germline. V was pared by 3 bases and J by 3 bases, with 9 bases between. CDR3 sequence reads: CASSFVLVYEQYF. The CDR3 nucleotides read TGTGCCAGCAGCTTCGTTTTAGTCTACGAGCAGTACTTC.

The DNA for the CDR3 is TGTGCCAGCTCACTAATACAGGGGGCAGAGCAGCCCCAGCATTTT. This translates into CASSLIQGAEQPQHF. This chain joins TRBV18 and TRBJ1-5; 9 nucleotides line up with TRBD1. CDR1 is KGHSH and CDR2 is LQKENI in the germline V gene. V was clipped by 4 bases and J by 7 bases; unmatched bases: 8. CDR3 size: 15 residues. Complete variable domain (other parts from reference TRBV18 and TRBJ1-5): NAGVMQNPRHLVRRRGQEARLRCSPMKGHSHVYWYRQLPEEGLKFMVYLQKENIIDESGMPKERFSAEFPKEGPSILRIQQVVRGDSAAYFCASSLIQGAEQPQHFGDGTRLSIL.

CDR3 DNA: TGTGCCAGTAGTATAGGTCGCCGCAGGGGGCGGCAAGAGACCCAGTACTTC. This encodes CASSIGRRRGRQETQYF. The genes are TRBV19 and TRBJ2-5; 8 bases match TRBD1. The germline V gene encodes CDR1 LNHDA and CDR2 SQIVND (reference sequence). CDR3 length equals 17 residues. The junction had 9 bases not matched to a gene; V was cut back by 1 base and J by 2 bases. Drawing the rest from reference TRBV19 and TRBJ2-5, the complete variable domain is DGGITQSPKYLFRKEGQNVTLSCEQNLNHDAMYWYRQDPGQGLRLIYYSQIVNDFQKGDIAEGYSVSREKKESFPLTVTSAQKNPTAFYLCASSIGRRRGRQETQYFGPGTRLLVL.

Here the CDR3 DNA reads TGCGCCAGCAGCTTGGGGTCTCCTAGCGGATTATCCTACGAGCAGTACTTC. Translated, it gives CASSLGSPSGLSYEQYF. The chain combines TRBV5-1 with TRBJ2-7, with 7 bases aligning to TRBD2. Germline V gives CDR1 SGHRS, CDR2 YFSETQ. Unmatched junction bases numbered 10, after V lost 0 bases and J lost 1 base. The CDR3 covers 17 residues.

This sequence joins TRBV14 and TRBJ2-3; D call uncertain. The CDR3 has 12 residues. The germline V and J ends were trimmed by 5 bases and 2 bases, with 5 bases remaining between them. Looked up from germline, CDR1 is SGHDN and CDR2 is FVKESK. CDR3: CASSSNTDTQYF. The CDR3 bases are TGTGCCAGCAGCTCTAACACAGATACGCAGTATTTT.

The chain uses TRBV6-1 and TRBJ2-7, with D possibly being TRBD1 (6 bases). This CDR3 has 14 residues. V was trimmed by 7 bases and J by 6 bases, leaving 19 bases between them. Germline V CDR1 and CDR2: MNHNS, SASEGT. Here the CDR3 DNA reads TGTGCCAGCAAGCCAACCACAGGGTCCACCGAGCAGTACTTC. The encoded protein is CASKPTTGSTEQYF.

The V and J genes are TRBV27 and TRBJ1-5, with TRBD1 matching over 7 bases. This CDR3 comprises 15 residues. Trimming at V came to 5 bases and at J to 9 bases, leaving 13 bases not matched to a gene. Germline assignment: CDR1 MNHEY and CDR2 SMNVEV (reference sequence). The CDR3 region has the DNA TGTGCCAGCAGTCTGCGGACAGGTCCTATCGGGCCCCAGCATTTT. Amino acids: CASSLRTGPIGPQHF.

This clone was counted a few times. This chain links TRBV5-8 with TRBJ1-3; D is undetermined. Germline V gene sequence: CDR1 SGHTS, CDR2 YDEGEE. V shed 1 base and J shed 2 bases, with 10 bases lying between them. The CDR3 length is 15 residues. The DNA of the CDR3 is TGTGCCAGCAGCTTGCTGGGAGTACCTGGAAACACCATATATTTT. It translates to CASSLLGVPGNTIYF.

The chain employs TRBV30 and TRBJ1-5; D is possibly TRBD1 (6 bases). V was clipped by 1 base and J by 6 bases, with 10 bases between them. The CDR3 loop spans 13 amino acids. CDR1 and CDR2 (germline): GTSNPN, SVGIG (reference sequence). In DNA, the CDR3 is TGTGCCTGGAGTGGGGGGCCCAGTCAGCCCCAGCATTTT. Protein sequence: CAWSGGPSQPQHF.

The CDR3 region is CSVDRRSRGSNEQFF. In DNA, the CDR3 is TGCAGCGTTGACAGGCGGTCCAGGGGGAGCAATGAGCAGTTCTTC. V gene TRBV29-1 combines with J gene TRBJ2-1; the match to TRBD1 covers 7 bases. The CDR3 is made up of 15 amino acids. Germline trimming cut 3 bases from V and 6 bases from J; bases unmatched to any gene: 11. Germline values: CDR1 SQVTM, CDR2 ANQGSEA.

J is TRBJ1-1 and V is TRBV29-1; D unresolved. CDR3 length equals 14 residues. Germline CDR1 and CDR2: SQVTM and ANQGSEA. Trimming took 4 bases from V and 0 from J, leaving 12 bases between them. CDR3 protein: CSVVRPTMNTEAFF. The DNA for the CDR3 is TGCAGCGTTGTCAGGCCCACCATGAACACTGAAGCTTTCTTT.

CDR3 nucleotides: TGCGCCAGCAGCCAAGATTGGATAGCCGGTGAGACCCAGTACTTC. Translation gives CASSQDWIAGETQYF. The chain joins TRBV4-3 to TRBJ2-5; no clear D. Between the trimmed V and J ends, which lost 0 bases and 5 bases, there was a span of 13 bases. This CDR3 contains 15 residues. CDR1 LGHNA and CDR2 YSLEER come from the germline V gene.

V is TRBV7-6 and J is TRBJ2-2; the D gene is possibly TRBD2 (5 bases). The V gene lost 5 bases and the J gene lost 6 bases, with 13 bases spanning the gap. CDR1 is SGHVS, CDR2 FNYEAQ, per germline. This CDR3 has 14 residues. CDR3 nucleotide sequence: TGTGCCAGCAGCCAAAGAGAGGGCGCCGGGGAGCTGTTTTTT. Translation gives CASSQREGAGELFF. Full variable domain (remainder filled in from reference TRBV7-6 and TRBJ2-2): GAGVSQSPRYKVTKRGQDVALRCDPISGHVSLYWYRQALGQGPEFLTYFNYEAQQDKSGLPNDRFSAERPEGSISTLTIQRTEQRDSAMYRCASSQREGAGELFFGEGSRLTVL.

The rearrangement uses TRBV28 and TRBJ2-7; no clear D. V gave up 1 base and J gave up 5 bases, with 15 bases separating them. The CDR3 covers 15 residues. Per the germline V gene, CDR1 is MDHEN and CDR2 is SYDVKM. CDR3 residues: CASSLSAAGVHEQYF. CDR3 in DNA: TGTGCCAGCAGTTTATCCGCCGCCGGAGTCCACGAGCAGTACTTC. The entire variable domain, with the rest obtained from reference TRBV28 and TRBJ2-7, is as follows: DVKVTQSSRYLVKRTGEKVFLECVQDMDHENMFWYRQDPGLGLRLIYFSYDVKMKEKGDIPEGYSVSREKKERFSLILESASTNQTSMYLCASSLSAAGVHEQYFGPGTRLTVT.